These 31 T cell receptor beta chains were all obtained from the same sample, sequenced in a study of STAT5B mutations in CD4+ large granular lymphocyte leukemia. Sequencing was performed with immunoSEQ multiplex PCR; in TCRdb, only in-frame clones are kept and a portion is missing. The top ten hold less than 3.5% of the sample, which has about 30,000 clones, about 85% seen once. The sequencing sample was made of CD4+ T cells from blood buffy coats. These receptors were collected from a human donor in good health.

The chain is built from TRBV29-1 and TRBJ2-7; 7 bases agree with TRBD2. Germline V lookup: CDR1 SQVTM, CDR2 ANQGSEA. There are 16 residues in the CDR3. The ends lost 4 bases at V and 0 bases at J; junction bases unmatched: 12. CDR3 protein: CSVGGSGASSSYEQYF. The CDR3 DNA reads TGCAGCGTTGGGGGCAGCGGGGCTTCGAGCTCCTACGAGCAGTACTTC.

DNA of the CDR3: TGCAGCGTTGAGCACGGACAGGGGACCGGGGAGCTGTTTTTT. Amino acids: CSVEHGQGTGELFF. The chain couples TRBV29-1 to TRBJ2-2, with TRBD1 matching over 9 bases. The germline gives CDR1 SQVTM, CDR2 ANQGSEA. J gave up 5 bases and V 3 bases, and 4 bases lay outside the gene matches. The CDR3 consists of 14 residues.

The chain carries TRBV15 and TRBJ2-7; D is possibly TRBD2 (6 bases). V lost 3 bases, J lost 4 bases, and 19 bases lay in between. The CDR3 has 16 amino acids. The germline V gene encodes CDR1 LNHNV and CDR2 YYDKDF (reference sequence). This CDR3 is CATSSGETSIAYEQYF. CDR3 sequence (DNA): TGTGCCACCAGCAGTGGGGAGACTAGTATCGCATACGAGCAGTACTTC.

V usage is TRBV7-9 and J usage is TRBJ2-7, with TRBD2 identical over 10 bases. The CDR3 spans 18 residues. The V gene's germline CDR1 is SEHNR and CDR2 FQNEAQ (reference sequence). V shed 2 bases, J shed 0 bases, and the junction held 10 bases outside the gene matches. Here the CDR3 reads CASSLFWGAGGSSYEQYF. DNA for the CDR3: TGTGCCAGCAGCTTATTTTGGGGAGCGGGAGGGAGCTCCTACGAGCAGTACTTC.

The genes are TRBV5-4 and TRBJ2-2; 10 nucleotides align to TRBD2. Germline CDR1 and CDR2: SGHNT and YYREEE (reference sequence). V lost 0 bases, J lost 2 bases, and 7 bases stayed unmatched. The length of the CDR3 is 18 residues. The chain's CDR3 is CASSLGSSGRTNTGELFF. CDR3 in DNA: TGTGCCAGCAGCTTGGGTTCTAGCGGGAGAACAAACACCGGGGAGCTGTTTTTT.

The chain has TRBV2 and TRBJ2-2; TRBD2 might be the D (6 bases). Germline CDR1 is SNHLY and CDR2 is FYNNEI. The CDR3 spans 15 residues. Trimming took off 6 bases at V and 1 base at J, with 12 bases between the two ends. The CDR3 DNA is TGTGCCAGCAGCCCATGGGGGGTGAACACCGGGGAGCTGTTTTTT. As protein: CASSPWGVNTGELFF. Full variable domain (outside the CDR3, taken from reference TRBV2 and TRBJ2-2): EPEVTQTPSHQVTQMGQEVILRCVPISNHLYFYWYRQILGQKVEFLVSFYNNEISEKSEIFDDQFSVERPDGSNFTLKIRSTKLEDSAMYFCASSPWGVNTGELFFGEGSRLTVL.

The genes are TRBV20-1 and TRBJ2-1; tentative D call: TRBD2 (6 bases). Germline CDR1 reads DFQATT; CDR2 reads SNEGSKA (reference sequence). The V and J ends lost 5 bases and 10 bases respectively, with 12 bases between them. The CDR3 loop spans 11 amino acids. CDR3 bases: TGCAGTGCTTTGGACTACCCCGAGCAGTTCTTC. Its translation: CSALDYPEQFF.

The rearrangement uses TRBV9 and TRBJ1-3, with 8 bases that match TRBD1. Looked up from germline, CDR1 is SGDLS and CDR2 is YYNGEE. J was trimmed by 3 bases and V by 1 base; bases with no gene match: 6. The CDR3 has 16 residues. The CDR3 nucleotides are TGTGCCAGCAGCGTAACGGACAGGGTGGGTGGAAACACCATATATTTT. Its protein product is CASSVTDRVGGNTIYF.

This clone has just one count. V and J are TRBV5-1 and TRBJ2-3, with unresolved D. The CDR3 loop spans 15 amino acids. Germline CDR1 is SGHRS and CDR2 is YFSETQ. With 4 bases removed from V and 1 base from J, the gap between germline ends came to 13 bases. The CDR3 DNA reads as TGCGCCAGCAGCCCTTCCGGGCCCCGCACAGATACGCAGTATTTT. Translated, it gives CASSPSGPRTDTQYF.

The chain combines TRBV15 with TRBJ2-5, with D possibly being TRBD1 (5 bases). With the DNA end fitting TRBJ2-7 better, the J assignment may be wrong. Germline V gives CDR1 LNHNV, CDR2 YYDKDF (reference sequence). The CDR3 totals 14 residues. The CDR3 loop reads CATSKGQGPYEQYF. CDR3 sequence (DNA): TGTGCCACCAGTAAAGGGCAGGGTCCCTACGAGCAGTACTTC.

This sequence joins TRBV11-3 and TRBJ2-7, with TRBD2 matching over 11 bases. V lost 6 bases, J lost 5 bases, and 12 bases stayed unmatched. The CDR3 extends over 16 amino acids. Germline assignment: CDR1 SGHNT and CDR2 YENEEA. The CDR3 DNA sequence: TGTGCCAGCAGATCCGAAAAGGGACTAGCGGTCCACGAGCAGTACTTC. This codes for CASRSEKGLAVHEQYF.

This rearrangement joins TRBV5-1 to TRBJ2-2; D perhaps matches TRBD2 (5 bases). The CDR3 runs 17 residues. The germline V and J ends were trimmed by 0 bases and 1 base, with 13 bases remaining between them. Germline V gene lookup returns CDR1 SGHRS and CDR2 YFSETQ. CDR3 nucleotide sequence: TGCGCCAGCAGCTTGGGCAGCGAAAGCGGGAACACCGGGGAGCTGTTTTTT. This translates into CASSLGSESGNTGELFF.

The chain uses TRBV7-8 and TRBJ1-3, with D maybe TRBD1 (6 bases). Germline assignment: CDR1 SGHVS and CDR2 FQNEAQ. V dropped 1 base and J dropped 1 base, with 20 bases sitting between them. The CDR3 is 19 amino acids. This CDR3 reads CASSLGSSGTLGSGNTIYF. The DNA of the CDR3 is TGTGCCAGCAGCTTAGGGTCCTCCGGGACACTAGGATCTGGAAACACCATATATTTT. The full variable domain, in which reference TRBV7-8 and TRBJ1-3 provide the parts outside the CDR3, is GAGVSQSPRYKVAKRGQDVALRCDPISGHVSLFWYQQALGQGPEFLTYFQNEAQLDKSGLPSDRFFAERPEGSVSTLKIQRTQQEDSAVYLCASSLGSSGTLGSGNTIYFGEGSWLTVV.

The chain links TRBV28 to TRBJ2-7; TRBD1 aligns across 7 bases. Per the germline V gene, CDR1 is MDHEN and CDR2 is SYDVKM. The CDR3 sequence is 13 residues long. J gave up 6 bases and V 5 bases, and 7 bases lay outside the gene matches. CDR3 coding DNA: TGTGCCAGCAGTCCAGGGACAGTCTTCGAGCAGTACTTC. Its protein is CASSPGTVFEQYF.

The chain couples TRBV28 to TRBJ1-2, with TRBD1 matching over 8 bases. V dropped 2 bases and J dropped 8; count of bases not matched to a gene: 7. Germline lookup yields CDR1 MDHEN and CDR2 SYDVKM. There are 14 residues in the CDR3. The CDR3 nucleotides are TGTGCCAGCAGTTTAGACAGGGGATTAGGGGGCTACACCTTC. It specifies CASSLDRGLGGYTF.

CDR3 in DNA: TGTGCCAGCAGCCTACGGGGGAGTAATCAGCCCCAGCATTTT. As protein: CASSLRGSNQPQHF. The V call is TRBV6-5, the J call TRBJ1-5, with D possibly being TRBD1 (5 bases). The germline CDR1 and CDR2 sequences are MNHEY and SVGAGI. V was shortened by 6 bases and J by 4 bases, with 13 bases between the two germline ends. The CDR3 is 14 amino acids.

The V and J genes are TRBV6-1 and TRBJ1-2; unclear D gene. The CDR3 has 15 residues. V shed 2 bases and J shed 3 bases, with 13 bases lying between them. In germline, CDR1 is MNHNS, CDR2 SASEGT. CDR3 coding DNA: TGTGCCAGCAGTGAACGGGCCGAACCTTACTATGGCTACACCTTC. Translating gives CASSERAEPYYGYTF.

This CDR3 reads CSGTGTGARGEKLFF. The DNA of the CDR3 is TGCAGCGGTACCGGGACAGGGGCCCGTGGTGAAAAACTGTTTTTT. This chain connects TRBV29-1 to TRBJ1-4; 10 positions agree with TRBD1. V lost 7 bases, J lost 7 bases, and 12 bases stayed unmatched. Germline loops: CDR1 SQVTM, CDR2 ANQGSEA. The CDR3 spans 15 residues.

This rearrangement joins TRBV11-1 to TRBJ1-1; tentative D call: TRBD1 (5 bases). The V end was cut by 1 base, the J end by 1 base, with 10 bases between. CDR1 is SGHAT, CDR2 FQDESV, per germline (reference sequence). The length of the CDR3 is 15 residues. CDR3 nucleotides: TGTGCCAGCAGCTTAGGGCAGGGAGGGAACACTGAAGCTTTCTTT. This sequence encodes CASSLGQGGNTEAFF.

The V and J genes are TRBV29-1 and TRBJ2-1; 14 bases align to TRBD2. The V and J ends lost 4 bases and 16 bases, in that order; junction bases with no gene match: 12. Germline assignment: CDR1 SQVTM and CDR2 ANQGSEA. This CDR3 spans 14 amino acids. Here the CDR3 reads CSVVGTSGSGGRFF. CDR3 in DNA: TGCAGCGTTGTAGGGACTAGCGGGAGTGGGGGAAGATTCTTC.

Here the CDR3 reads CASSPLGTSTGELFF. The CDR3 nucleotides read TGTGCCAGCTCACCCCTCGGGACTAGCACCGGGGAGCTGTTTTTT. The genes are TRBV18 and TRBJ2-2, with TRBD2 matching 8 bases. Germline lookup yields CDR1 KGHSH and CDR2 LQKENI. V lost 3 bases and J lost 4; bases outside the gene matches: 4. The CDR3 covers 15 residues.

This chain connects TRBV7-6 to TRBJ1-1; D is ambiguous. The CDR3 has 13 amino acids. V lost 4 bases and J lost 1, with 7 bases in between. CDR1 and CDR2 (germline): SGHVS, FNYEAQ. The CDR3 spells CASSSSGNTEAFF. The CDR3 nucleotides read TGTGCCAGCAGCTCTTCAGGGAACACTGAAGCTTTCTTT.

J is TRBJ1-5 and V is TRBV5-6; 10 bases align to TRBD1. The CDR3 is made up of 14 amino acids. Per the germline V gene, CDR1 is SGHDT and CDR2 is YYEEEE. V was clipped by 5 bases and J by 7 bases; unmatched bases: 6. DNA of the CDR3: TGTGCCAGCAGATCGTGGACAGGGGGACAGCCCCAGCATTTT. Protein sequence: CASRSWTGGQPQHF.

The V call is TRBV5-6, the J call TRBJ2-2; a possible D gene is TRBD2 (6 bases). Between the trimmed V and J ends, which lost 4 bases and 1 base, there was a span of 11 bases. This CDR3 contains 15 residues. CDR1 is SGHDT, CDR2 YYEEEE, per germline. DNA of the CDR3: TGTGCCAGCAGCCGAGGGGAGGTGAACACCGGGGAGCTGTTTTTT. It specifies CASSRGEVNTGELFF.

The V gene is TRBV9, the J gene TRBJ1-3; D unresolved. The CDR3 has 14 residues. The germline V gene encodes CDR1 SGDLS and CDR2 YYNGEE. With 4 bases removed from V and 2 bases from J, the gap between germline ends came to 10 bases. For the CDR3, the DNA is TGTGCCAGCAGCTGGGCGTCTACTGGAAACACCATATATTTT. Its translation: CASSWASTGNTIYF.

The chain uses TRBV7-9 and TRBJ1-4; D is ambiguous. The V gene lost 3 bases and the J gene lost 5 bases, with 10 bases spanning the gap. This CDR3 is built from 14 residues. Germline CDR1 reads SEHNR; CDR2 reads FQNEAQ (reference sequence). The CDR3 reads CASSFHGNNEKLFF. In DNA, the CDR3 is TGTGCCAGCAGCTTCCACGGAAACAATGAAAAACTGTTTTTT. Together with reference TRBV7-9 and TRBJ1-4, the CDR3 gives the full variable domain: DTGVSQNPRHKITKRGQNVTFRCDPISEHNRLYWYRQTLGQGPEFLTYFQNEAQLEKSRLLSDRFSAERPKGSFSTLEIQRTEQGDSAMYLCASSFHGNNEKLFFGSGTQLSVL.

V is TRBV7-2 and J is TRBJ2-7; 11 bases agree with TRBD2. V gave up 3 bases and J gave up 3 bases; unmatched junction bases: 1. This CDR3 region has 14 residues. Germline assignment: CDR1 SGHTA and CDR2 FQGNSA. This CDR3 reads CASSLTSGNYEQYF. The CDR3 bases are TGTGCCAGCAGCTTGACTAGCGGGAACTACGAGCAGTACTTC.

This CDR3 reads CASSYQGHGGNEQFF. DNA for the CDR3: TGCGCCAGCAGCTACCAGGGACATGGGGGCAATGAGCAGTTCTTC. The V gene is TRBV4-1, the J gene TRBJ2-1; a possible D gene is TRBD1 (6 bases). From germline, CDR1 is MGHRA and CDR2 YSYEKL. The length of the CDR3 is 15 residues. V was cut by 5 bases and J by 6 bases, with 17 bases left in between.

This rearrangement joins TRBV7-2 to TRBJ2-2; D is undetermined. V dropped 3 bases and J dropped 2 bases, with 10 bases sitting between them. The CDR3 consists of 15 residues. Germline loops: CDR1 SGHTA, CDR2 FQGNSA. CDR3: CASSLGRTNTGELFF. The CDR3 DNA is TGTGCCAGCAGCTTGGGCCGAACTAACACCGGGGAGCTGTTTTTT.

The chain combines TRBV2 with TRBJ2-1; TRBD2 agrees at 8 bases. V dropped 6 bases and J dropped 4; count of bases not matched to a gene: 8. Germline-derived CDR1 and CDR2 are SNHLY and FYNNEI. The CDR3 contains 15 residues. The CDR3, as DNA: TGTGCCAGCAGAAGTAGCGGGATTAGGTACAATGAGCAGTTCTTC. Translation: CASRSSGIRYNEQFF.

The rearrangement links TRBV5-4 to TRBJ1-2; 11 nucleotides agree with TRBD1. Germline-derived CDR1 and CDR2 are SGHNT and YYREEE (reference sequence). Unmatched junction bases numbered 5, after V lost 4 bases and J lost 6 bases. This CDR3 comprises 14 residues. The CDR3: CASSTGQGDDGYTF. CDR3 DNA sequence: TGTGCCAGCAGCACGGGACAGGGGGATGATGGCTACACCTTC.